Listed here is a single TCR beta chain. The entry originates in a study of blood T cell repertoires in COVID-19. Study context: Researchers got acute and convalescent COVID-19 samples from the United States, Italy and Spain. PBMCs, B-cell-depleted T cells, or T cells were the source of the cDNA or gDNA that made up the material.

In the authors' workflow: Reference gene primer amplification gave estimated nucleated cell counts. Produced via immunoSEQ multiplex PCR; TCRdb's table is partial and in-frame only. The DNA was the basis for D and trimming; V, J and clone size are from that table. The repertoire consists of around 190,000 clones, with around nine tenths occurring once and the leading ten covering about 1.1%. V was pared by 2 bases and J by 6 bases, with 15 bases between. This CDR3 contains 15 residues. Per germline, CDR1 LGHDT and CDR2 YNNKEL (reference sequence). The sequenced sample was peripheral blood. The source is a man younger than 45 with acute or convalescent COVID-19. The V call is TRBV3-1 (or the pseudogene TRBV3-2), the J call TRBJ2-3; a possible D gene is TRBD2 (7 bases). In DNA, the CDR3 is TGTGCCAGCAGCCAATATGGGGGGGCAGGTGATACGCAGTATTTT. Its translation is CASSQYGGAGDTQYF.